This entry features one TCR beta chain sequence. Its antigen is unknown. The data were taken from a study of TIL therapy for anti-PD-1-resistant metastatic lung cancer. Turning to the study itself: Median patient age was almost 55, ranging about 35-80 years. A handful of tumors were EGFR-mutant and two were ALK-rearranged.

The CDR3 sequence is 15 residues long. CDR1 is LNHDA and CDR2 is SQIVND in the germline V gene (reference sequence). The junction had 8 bases not matched to a gene; V was cut back by 5 bases and J by 4 bases. Study findings and constraints: The cohort had more treatment-naive, never-smoker and oncogene-addicted patients than typical.

Sample time point: pre-treatment sample, taken before nivolumab and TIL therapy. Stage 4 NSCLC adults joined between October 2017 and January 2020. The libraries were made with immunoSEQ v3. Sequencing used immunoSEQ multiplex PCR; TCRdb keeps in-frame clones, though not all of them. The table includes more than 35,000 clones, less than 85% detected once. The chain couples TRBV19 to TRBJ1-5; 7 nucleotides agree with TRBD1. The clonotype comes from a person between 30 and 79 years old with non-small cell lung cancer. The source material was blood, sampled at baseline. DNA for the CDR3: TGTGCCAGTAGTCCGACCCCAGGGGGTAATCAGCCCCAGCATTTT. The encoded protein is CASSPTPGGNQPQHF.